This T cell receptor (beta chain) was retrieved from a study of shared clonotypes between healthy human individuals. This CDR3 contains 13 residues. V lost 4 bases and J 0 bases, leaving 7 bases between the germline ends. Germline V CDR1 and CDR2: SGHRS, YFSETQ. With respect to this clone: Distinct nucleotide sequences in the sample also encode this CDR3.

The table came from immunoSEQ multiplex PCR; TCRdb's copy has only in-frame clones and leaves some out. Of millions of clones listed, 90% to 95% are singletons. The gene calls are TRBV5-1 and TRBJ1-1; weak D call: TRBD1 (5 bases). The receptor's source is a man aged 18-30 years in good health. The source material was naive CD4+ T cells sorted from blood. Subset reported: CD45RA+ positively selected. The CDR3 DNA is TGCGCCAGCAGCCCGGACATGAACACTGAAGCTTTCTTT. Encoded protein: CASSPDMNTEAFF.